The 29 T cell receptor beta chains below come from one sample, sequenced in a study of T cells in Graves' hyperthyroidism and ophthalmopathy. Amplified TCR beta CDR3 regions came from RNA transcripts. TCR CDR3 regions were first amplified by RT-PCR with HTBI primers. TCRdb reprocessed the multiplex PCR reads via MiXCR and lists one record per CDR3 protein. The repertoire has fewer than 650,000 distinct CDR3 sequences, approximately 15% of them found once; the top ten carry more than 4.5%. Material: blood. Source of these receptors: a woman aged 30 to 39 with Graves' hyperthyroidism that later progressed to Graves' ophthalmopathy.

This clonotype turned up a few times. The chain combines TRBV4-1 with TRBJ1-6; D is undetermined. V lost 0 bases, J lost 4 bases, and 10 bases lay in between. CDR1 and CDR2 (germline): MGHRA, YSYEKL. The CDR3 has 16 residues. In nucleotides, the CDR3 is TGCGCCAGCAGCCAAGATGCCTATCCATATAATTCACCCCTCCACTTT. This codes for CASSQDAYPYNSPLHF.

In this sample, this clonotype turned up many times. CDR3 loop: CASSLLTASYEQYF. In DNA form, the CDR3 reads TGTGCCAGCAGCCTATTGACAGCCTCCTACGAGCAGTACTTC. J is TRBJ2-7 and V is TRBV3-1, with D possibly TRBD1 on 5 matching bases. The CDR3 covers 14 residues. CDR1 is LGHDT, CDR2 YNNKEL, per germline (reference sequence). Trimming took 4 bases from V and 0 from J, leaving 10 bases between them.

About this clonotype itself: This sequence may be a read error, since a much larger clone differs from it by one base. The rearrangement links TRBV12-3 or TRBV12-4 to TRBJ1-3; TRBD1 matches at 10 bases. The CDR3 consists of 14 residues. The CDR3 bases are TGTGCCACCGGACAGGGGGTATCTGGAAACACCATATGTTTT. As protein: CATGQGVSGNTICF.

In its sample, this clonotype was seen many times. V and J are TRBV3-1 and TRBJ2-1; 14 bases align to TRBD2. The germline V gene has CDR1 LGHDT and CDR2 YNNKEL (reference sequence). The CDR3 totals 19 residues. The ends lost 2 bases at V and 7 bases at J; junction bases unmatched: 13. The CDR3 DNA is TGTGCCAGCAGCCAACTCCCGGGACTAGCGGGAGCAAGGAGGAATGAGCAGTTCTTC. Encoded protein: CASSQLPGLAGARRNEQFF.

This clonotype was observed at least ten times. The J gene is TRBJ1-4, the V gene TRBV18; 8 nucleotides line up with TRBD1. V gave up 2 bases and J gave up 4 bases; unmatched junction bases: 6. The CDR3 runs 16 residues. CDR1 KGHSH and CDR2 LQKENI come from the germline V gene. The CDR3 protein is CASSPMAGGSNEKLFF. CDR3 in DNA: TGTGCCAGCTCACCAATGGCAGGGGGCAGTAATGAAAAACTGTTTTTT.

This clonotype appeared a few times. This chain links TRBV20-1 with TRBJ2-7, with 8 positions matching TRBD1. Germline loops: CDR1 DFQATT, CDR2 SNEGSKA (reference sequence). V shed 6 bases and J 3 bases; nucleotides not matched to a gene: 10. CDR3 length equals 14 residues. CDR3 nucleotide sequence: TGCAGTGCAACTCCTGGACAGGGAAACTACGAGCAGTACTTC. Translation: CSATPGQGNYEQYF.

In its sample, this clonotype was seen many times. The CDR3 here is CATSDLVQAIGRNQPQHF. In DNA, the CDR3 is TGTGCCACCAGTGATTTGGTCCAGGCTATAGGACGCAATCAGCCCCAGCATTTT. V is TRBV24-1 and J is TRBJ1-5; no definite D call. Germline CDR1 and CDR2: KGHDR and SFDVKD. V lost 0 bases, J lost 2 bases, and 16 bases lay in between. The CDR3 contains 18 residues.

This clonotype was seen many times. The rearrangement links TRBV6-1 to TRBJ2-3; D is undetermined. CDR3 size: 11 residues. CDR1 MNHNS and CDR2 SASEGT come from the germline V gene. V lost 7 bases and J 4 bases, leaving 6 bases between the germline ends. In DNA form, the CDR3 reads TGTGCCAGCACGCTCTCAGATACGCAGTATTTT. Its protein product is CASTLSDTQYF.

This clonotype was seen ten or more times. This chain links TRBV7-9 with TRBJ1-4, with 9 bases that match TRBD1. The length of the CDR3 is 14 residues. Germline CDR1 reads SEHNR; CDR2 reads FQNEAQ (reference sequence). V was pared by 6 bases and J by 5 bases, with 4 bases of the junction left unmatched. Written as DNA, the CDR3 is TGTGCCAGCAGTTGGGGACAGGGAAATGAAAAACTGTTTTTT. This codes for CASSWGQGNEKLFF.

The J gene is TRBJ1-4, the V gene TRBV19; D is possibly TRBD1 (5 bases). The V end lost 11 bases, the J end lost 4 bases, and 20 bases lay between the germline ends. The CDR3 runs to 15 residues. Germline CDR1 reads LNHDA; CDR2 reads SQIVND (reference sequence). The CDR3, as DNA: TGTGCCTCCCTTTCCCGGCGGGGGTTTAATGAAAAACTGTTTTTT. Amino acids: CASLSRRGFNEKLFF.

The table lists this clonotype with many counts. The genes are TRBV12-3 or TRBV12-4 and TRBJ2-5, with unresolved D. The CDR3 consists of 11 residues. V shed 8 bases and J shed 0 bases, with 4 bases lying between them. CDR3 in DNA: TGTGCCAGCGGGAACCAAGAGACCCAGTACTTC. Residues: CASGNQETQYF.

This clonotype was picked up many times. The CDR3, as DNA: TGTGCCTGGAGTGTTACAGGGACTCAGCCCCAGCATTTT. It specifies CAWSVTGTQPQHF. This chain links TRBV30 with TRBJ1-5; D is possibly TRBD1 (6 bases). The CDR3 loop spans 13 amino acids. The V and J ends lost 0 bases and 6 bases respectively, with 9 bases between them. Per the germline V gene, CDR1 is GTSNPN and CDR2 is SVGIG (reference sequence). Based on the CDR3 plus reference TRBV30 and TRBJ1-5, the full variable domain is SQTIHQWPATLVQPVGSPLSLECTVEGTSNPNLYWYRQAAGRGLQLLFYSVGIGQISSEVPQNLSASRPQDRQFILSSKKLLLSDSGFYLCAWSVTGTQPQHFGDGTRLSIL.

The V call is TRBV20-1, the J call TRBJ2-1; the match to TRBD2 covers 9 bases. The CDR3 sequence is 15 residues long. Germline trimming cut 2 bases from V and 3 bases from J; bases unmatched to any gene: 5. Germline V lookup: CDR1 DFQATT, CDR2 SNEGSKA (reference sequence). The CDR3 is CSARPSGIRYNEQFF. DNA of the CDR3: TGCAGTGCTAGACCTAGCGGGATTCGCTACAATGAGCAGTTCTTC.

The CDR3 DNA reads TGTGCCAGCAGTGCCGTTTTGGGGTTATCCTACAATGAGCAGTTCTTC. It yields the protein CASSAVLGLSYNEQFF. The gene calls are TRBV27 and TRBJ2-1; no definite D call. CDR1 and CDR2 from the germline V gene are MNHEY and SMNVEV (reference sequence). The CDR3 totals 16 residues. The germline V and J ends were trimmed by 5 bases and 1 base, with 15 bases remaining between them.

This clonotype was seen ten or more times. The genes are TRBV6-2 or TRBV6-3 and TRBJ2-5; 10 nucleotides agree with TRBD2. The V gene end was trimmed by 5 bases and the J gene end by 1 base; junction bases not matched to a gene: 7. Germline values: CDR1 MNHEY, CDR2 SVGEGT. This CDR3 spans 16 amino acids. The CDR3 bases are TGTGCCAGCAGTAAGCGACTAGCGGGTGGCCAAGAGACCCAGTACTTC. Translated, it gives CASSKRLAGGQETQYF.

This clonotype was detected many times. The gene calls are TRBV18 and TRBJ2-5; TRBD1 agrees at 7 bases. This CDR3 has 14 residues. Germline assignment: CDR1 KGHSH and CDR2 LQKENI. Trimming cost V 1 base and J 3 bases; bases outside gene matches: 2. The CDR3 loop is CASSPLGGEETQYF. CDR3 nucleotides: TGTGCCAGCTCACCACTAGGGGGCGAAGAGACCCAGTACTTC.

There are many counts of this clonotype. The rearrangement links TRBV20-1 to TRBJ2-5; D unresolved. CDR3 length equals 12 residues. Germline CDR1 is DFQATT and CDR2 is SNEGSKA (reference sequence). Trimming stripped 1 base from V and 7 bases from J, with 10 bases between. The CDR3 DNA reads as TGCAGTGCTAGAGGTCCGGAGTGGACCCAGTACTTC. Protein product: CSARGPEWTQYF.

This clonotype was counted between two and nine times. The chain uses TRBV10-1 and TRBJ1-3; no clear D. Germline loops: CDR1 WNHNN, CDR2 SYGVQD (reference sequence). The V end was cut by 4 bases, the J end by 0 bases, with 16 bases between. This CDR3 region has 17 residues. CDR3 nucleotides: TGCGCCAGCAGTGGGTCGACTGCCAGACCCTCTGGAAACACCATATATTTT. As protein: CASSGSTARPSGNTIYF.

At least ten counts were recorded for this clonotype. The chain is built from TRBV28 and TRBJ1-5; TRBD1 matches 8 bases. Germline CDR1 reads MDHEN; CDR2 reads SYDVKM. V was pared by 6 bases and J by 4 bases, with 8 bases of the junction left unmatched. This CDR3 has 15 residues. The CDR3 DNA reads TGTGCCAGCAGCCTCGGACAGGGCGGGAATCAGCCCCAGCATTTT. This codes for CASSLGQGGNQPQHF.

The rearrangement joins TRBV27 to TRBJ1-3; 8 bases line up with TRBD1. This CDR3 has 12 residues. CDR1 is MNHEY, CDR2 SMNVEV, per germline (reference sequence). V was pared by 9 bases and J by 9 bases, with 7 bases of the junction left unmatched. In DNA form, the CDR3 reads TGTGCCAGTTCTGGACAGGGTGGCACCATATATTTT. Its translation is CASSGQGGTIYF.

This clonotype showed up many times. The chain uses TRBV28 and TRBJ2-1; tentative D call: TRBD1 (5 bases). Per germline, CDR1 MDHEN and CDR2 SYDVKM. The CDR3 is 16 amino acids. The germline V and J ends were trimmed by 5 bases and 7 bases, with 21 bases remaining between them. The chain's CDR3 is CASSPLRANRPNEQFF. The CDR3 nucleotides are TGTGCCAGCAGTCCCCTCAGGGCTAATCGTCCTAATGAGCAGTTCTTC. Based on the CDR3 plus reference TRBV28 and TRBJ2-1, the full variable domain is DVKVTQSSRYLVKRTGEKVFLECVQDMDHENMFWYRQDPGLGLRLIYFSYDVKMKEKGDIPEGYSVSREKKERFSLILESASTNQTSMYLCASSPLRANRPNEQFFGPGTRLTVL.

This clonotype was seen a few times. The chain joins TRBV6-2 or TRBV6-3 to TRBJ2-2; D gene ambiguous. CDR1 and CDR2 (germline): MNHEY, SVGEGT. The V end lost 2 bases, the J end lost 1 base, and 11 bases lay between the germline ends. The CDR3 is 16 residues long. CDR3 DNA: TGTGCCAGCAGTTACGGTCGGGTATTGAACACCGGGGAGCTGTTTTTT. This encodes CASSYGRVLNTGELFF.

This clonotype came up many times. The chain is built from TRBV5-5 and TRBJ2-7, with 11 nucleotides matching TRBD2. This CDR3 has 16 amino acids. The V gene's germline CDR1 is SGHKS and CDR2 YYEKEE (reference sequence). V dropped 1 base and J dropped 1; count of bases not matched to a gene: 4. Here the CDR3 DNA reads TGTGCCAGCAGCTTGAGGACTAGCGGGCCTTCCTACGAGCAGTACTTC. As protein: CASSLRTSGPSYEQYF.

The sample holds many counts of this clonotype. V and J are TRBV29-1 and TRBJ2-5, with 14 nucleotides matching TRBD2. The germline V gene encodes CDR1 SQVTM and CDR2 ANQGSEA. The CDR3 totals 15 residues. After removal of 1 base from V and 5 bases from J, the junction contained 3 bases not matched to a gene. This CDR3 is CSVEGLAGGPETQYF. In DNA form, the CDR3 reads TGCAGCGTTGAAGGACTAGCGGGAGGGCCGGAGACCCAGTACTTC.

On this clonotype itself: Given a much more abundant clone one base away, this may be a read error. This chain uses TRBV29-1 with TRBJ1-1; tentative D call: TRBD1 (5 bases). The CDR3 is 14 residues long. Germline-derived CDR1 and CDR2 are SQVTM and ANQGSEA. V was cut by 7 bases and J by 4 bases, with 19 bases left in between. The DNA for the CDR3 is TGCAGCGGTACCCGGGGCCCTTGGAGCACTGAAGCTTTCTTT. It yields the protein CSGTRGPWSTEAFF.

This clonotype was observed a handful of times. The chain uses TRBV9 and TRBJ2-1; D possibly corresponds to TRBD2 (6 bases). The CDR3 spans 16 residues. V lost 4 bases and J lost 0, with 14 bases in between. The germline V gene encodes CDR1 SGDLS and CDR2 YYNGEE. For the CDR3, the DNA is TGTGCCAGCAGCATGAGCGGGCCATACTCCTACAATGAGCAGTTCTTC. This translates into CASSMSGPYSYNEQFF. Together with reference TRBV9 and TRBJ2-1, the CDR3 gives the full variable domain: DSGVTQTPKHLITATGQRVTLRCSPRSGDLSVYWYQQSLDQGLQFLIQYYNGEERAKGNILERFSAQQFPDLHSELNLSSLELGDSALYFCASSMSGPYSYNEQFFGPGTRLTVL.

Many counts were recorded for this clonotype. DNA for the CDR3: TGTGCCAGCAGCCCCGGGGTCTATGGCTACACCTTC. The encoded protein is CASSPGVYGYTF. The chain combines TRBV28 with TRBJ1-2; D unresolved. Germline-derived CDR1 and CDR2 are MDHEN and SYDVKM. The CDR3 runs 12 residues. V lost 6 bases and J 4 bases, leaving 9 bases between the germline ends.

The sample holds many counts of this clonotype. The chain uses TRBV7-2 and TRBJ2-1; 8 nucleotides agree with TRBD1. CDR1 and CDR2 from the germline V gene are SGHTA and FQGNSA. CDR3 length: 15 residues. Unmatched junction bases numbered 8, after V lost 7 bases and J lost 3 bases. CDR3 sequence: CASTDRGVLYNEQFF. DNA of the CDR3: TGTGCCAGCACCGACAGGGGTGTCCTCTACAATGAGCAGTTCTTC. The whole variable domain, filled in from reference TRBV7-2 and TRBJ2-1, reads GAGVSQSPSNKVTEKGKDVELRCDPISGHTALYWYRQSLGQGLEFLIYFQGNSAPDKSGLPSDRFSAERTGGSVSTLTIQRTQQEDSAVYLCASTDRGVLYNEQFFGPGTRLTVL.

The CDR3 loop reads CASSPGEEQYF. CDR3 bases: TGTGCCAGCTCACCAGGAGAGGAGCAGTACTTC. The V and J genes are TRBV18 and TRBJ2-7; D gene ambiguous. V was shortened by 2 bases and J by 7 bases, with 6 bases between the two germline ends. Germline lookup yields CDR1 KGHSH and CDR2 LQKENI. The length of the CDR3 is 11 residues. The full variable domain, in which reference TRBV18 and TRBJ2-7 provide the parts outside the CDR3, is NAGVMQNPRHLVRRRGQEARLRCSPMKGHSHVYWYRQLPEEGLKFMVYLQKENIIDESGMPKERFSAEFPKEGPSILRIQQVVRGDSAAYFCASSPGEEQYFGPGTRLTVT.